The rows below give T cell receptor beta chains drawn from one sample of a study of glioma-infiltrating T cells after dendritic cell vaccination. Produced via immunoSEQ multiplex PCR; TCRdb's table is partial and in-frame only. This table has some 78,000 clones, 75% to 90% appearing once. Specimen: blood, collected after dendritic cell vaccination. These receptor sequences come from a human donor with glioblastoma. CDR3s include the opening cysteine and the closing phenylalanine or tryptophan. The D gene is left open where the match is weak. Clone size appears in some rows only: once, few, many, or a class for an expanded clone.

D	V	J	size	CDR3	DNA
TRBD1	TRBV18	TRBJ2-2	-	CASSPGQGTGELFF	TGTGCCAGCTCCCCTGGACAGGGGACCGGGGAGCTGTTTTTT
-	TRBV19	TRBJ1-4	-	CASSMQGNEKLFF	TGTGCCAGTAGTATGCAGGGGAATGAAAAACTGTTTTTT
-	TRBV9	TRBJ2-3	-	CASCLGAAADTQYF	TGTGCCAGTTGTTTGGGGGCTGCGGCAGATACGCAGTATTTT
-	TRBV7-2	TRBJ1-2	-	CASSLDGEGYGYTF	TGTGCCAGCAGTTTGGACGGGGAGGGCTATGGCTACACCTTC
TRBD2	TRBV9	TRBJ2-3	-	CASSAGLAGGTDTQYF	TGTGCCAGCAGCGCCGGACTAGCGGGGGGAACAGATACGCAGTATTTT
-	TRBV5-1	TRBJ1-5	-	CASSLSWNQPQHF	TGCGCCAGCAGCTTGAGCTGGAATCAGCCCCAGCATTTT
-	TRBV5-5	TRBJ1-1	-	CASSFRGGYTEAFF	TGTGCCAGCAGCTTCCGGGGAGGGTACACTGAAGCTTTCTTT
-	TRBV29-1	TRBJ1-5	-	CSVGSDQPQHF	TGCAGTGTTGGGTCGGATCAGCCCCAGCATTTT
-	TRBV5-1	TRBJ1-5	-	CASSLEGGSNQPQHF	TGCGCCAGCAGCTTGGAAGGGGGAAGCAATCAGCCCCAGCATTTT
-	TRBV7-9	TRBJ1-6	-	CASSLISAERSPLHF	TGTGCCAGCAGCTTAATCTCAGCTGAGAGGTCACCCCTCCACTTT
-	TRBV6-5	TRBJ2-7	-	CASSYSQGPRGEQYF	TGTGCCAGCAGTTACTCGCAGGGCCCCAGGGGCGAGCAGTACTTC
-	TRBV9	TRBJ2-5	-	CASSAYPSALYQETQYF	TGTGCCAGCAGCGCCTACCCCAGCGCGTTGTACCAAGAGACCCAGTACTTC
-	TRBV6-5	TRBJ2-2	-	CASTGSPDTGELFF	TGTGCCAGCACAGGGTCCCCGGACACCGGGGAGCTGTTTTTT
-	TRBV5-8	TRBJ1-1	-	CASWYRELADTEAFF	TGTGCCAGCTGGTACAGGGAGTTGGCGGACACTGAAGCTTTCTTT
TRBD1	TRBV6-1	TRBJ2-7	-	CASSETTGSSYEQYF	TGTGCCAGCAGTGAAACGACAGGGAGCTCCTACGAGCAGTACTTC
TRBD1	TRBV6-6	TRBJ1-5	-	CASSYSQGDQPQHF	TGTGCCAGCAGTTACTCGCAGGGGGATCAGCCCCAGCATTTT
-	TRBV6-1	TRBJ2-7	-	CASRTHLPGEQYF	TGTGCCAGCAGAACTCACCTTCCGGGGGAGCAGTACTTC
TRBD1	TRBV25-1	TRBJ1-5	-	CASSDTGTGGNQPQHF	TGTGCCAGCAGTGATACCGGGACAGGGGGCAATCAGCCCCAGCATTTT
-	TRBV28	TRBJ1-1	-	CASSFAGNTEAFF	TGTGCCAGCAGTTTTGCAGGAAACACTGAAGCTTTCTTT
-	TRBV7-2	TRBJ1-6	-	CASSLQSRDNSPLHF	TGTGCCAGCAGCTTACAGAGCAGGGATAATTCACCCCTCCACTTT
-	TRBV6-5	TRBJ1-1	-	CASSPDSWNTEAFF	TGTGCCAGCAGTCCAGACAGTTGGAACACTGAAGCTTTCTTT
-	TRBV5-4	TRBJ2-7	few	CASSSDRGQYF	TGTGCCAGCAGCTCGGATCGGGGGCAGTACTTC
TRBD1	TRBV27	TRBJ1-2	-	CASRRTGDYGYTF	TGTGCCAGCAGACGGACAGGGGATTATGGCTACACCTTC
TRBD1	TRBV27	TRBJ1-4	-	CASSSWPTGATNEKLFF	TGTGCCAGCAGTTCATGGCCAACAGGGGCAACTAATGAAAAACTGTTTTTT
-	TRBV21-1	TRBJ1-1	-	CASSKTRYQGVTDTEAFF	TGTGCCAGCAGCAAAACACGATATCAGGGGGTTACGGACACTGAAGCTTTCTTT
-	TRBV5-8	TRBJ1-5	-	CASSLFDRINQPQHF	TGTGCCAGCAGCTTGTTCGACAGGATTAATCAGCCCCAGCATTTT
-	TRBV7-2	TRBJ1-5	-	CASSLGAWSNQPQHF	TGTGCCAGCAGCTTAGGAGCATGGAGCAATCAGCCCCAGCATTTT
TRBD2	TRBV5-4	TRBJ2-7	-	CASSRISAGVIYEQYF	TGTGCCAGCAGCAGAATTTCAGCGGGAGTTATCTACGAGCAGTACTTC
-	TRBV6-5	TRBJ1-2	-	CASIPLGANYGYTF	TGTGCCAGCATCCCACTGGGCGCTAACTATGGCTACACCTTC
-	TRBV6-4	TRBJ1-5	-	CASSESDGTGQPQHF	TGTGCCAGCAGTGAGTCGGACGGGACTGGGCAGCCCCAGCATTTT
-	TRBV9	TRBJ1-1	-	CASSVAGNANTEAFF	TGTGCCAGCAGCGTAGCAGGCAACGCGAACACTGAAGCTTTCTTT
-	TRBV19	TRBJ2-7	-	CASSQDRSSYEQYF	TGTGCCAGTAGTCAAGACAGGAGCTCCTACGAGCAGTACTTC
-	TRBV27	TRBJ1-1	-	CASSPRDTPNTEAFF	TGTGCCAGCAGCCCCCGAGACACCCCGAACACTGAAGCTTTCTTT
-	TRBV9	TRBJ1-1	-	CASSAPSGEEAFF	TGTGCCAGCAGCGCCCCCTCAGGGGAGGAAGCTTTCTTT